The sequence of this TCR beta chain was determined in a study of cytomegalovirus exposure and HLA in healthy donors. Comment on this clone: Its antigen is currently unknown.

Study-wide findings and caveats: In a later analysis, donors in an Asian-associated ancestry cluster reportedly had fewer N-insertions in productive TCRs than the cohort mean. TCR beta V- and J-gene trimming was later associated with a missense DCLRE1C variant.

Primers included in the PCR were 60 Vbeta and 13 Jbeta primers. Authors' data handling: About 10 million shared chains were among the approximately 82 million unique TCR beta chains that a later analysis counted. Libraries were prepared by immunoSEQ multiplex PCR; TCRdb keeps only in-frame clonotypes and omits some of them. V, J and clone size are those of that table, while D and trimming were read from the DNA. The sample lists over 150,000 clones, 70% to 85% occurring once. The sample was PBMCs. This TCR was recovered from a man in his late teens or twenties in good health and CMV-seronegative.

In nucleotides, the CDR3 is TGTGCCAGCAGCGTCGGTACTGAGTTTAGCACAGATACGCAGTATTTT. Protein sequence: CASSVGTEFSTDTQYF. V and J are TRBV9 and TRBJ2-3; no clear D gene. Germline values: CDR1 SGDLS, CDR2 YYNGEE. This CDR3 region has 16 residues. V was pared by 2 bases and J by 0 bases, with 13 bases between.